The 26 T cell receptor beta chains below were found in one sample sequenced in a study of CD8 T cells in Susac syndrome. RNA totalling about 0.5 to 1 ug underwent reverse transcription with random hexamers. Each CDR3 protein is one row after TCRdb ran MiXCR on the immunoSEQ multiplex PCR reads. Among roughly 330,000 distinct CDR3 sequences listed, roughly nine tenths were seen once. The source material was CD4+ T cells from PBMCs. The receptors were sampled from a human donor with multiple sclerosis.

The rearrangement uses TRBV20-1 and TRBJ2-3, with 7 bases matching TRBD2. This CDR3 spans 16 amino acids. V dropped 6 bases and J dropped 3; count of bases not matched to a gene: 15. Germline assignment: CDR1 DFQATT and CDR2 SNEGSKA (reference sequence). The CDR3 bases are TGCAGTGCAGTTTGGCCTCGCGGGGGTATTACAGATACGCAGTATTTT. Translation: CSAVWPRGGITDTQYF.

The rearrangement uses TRBV4-3 and TRBJ2-1; TRBD2 might be the D (6 bases). Trimming took off 1 base at V and 8 bases at J, with 12 bases between the two ends. The CDR3 is 14 residues long. Germline loops: CDR1 LGHNA, CDR2 YSLEER. The CDR3 coding sequence is TGCGCCAGCAGCCAAGCGGGAGATGGTGATGAGCAGTTCTTC. Protein: CASSQAGDGDEQFF.

The V call is TRBV5-1, the J call TRBJ1-1; D not resolved. Germline V gene sequence: CDR1 SGHRS, CDR2 YFSETQ. CDR3 length: 16 amino acids. Deletions cut 0 bases from V and 1 base from J, with 13 bases between. DNA of the CDR3: TGCGCCAGCAGCTTGGAAGGGTCCCGACGGAACACTGAAGCTTTCTTT. Translation: CASSLEGSRRNTEAFF.

This clonotype was seen only once. This chain connects TRBV12-3 or TRBV12-4 to TRBJ1-5; the D is unclear. V was pared by 6 bases and J by 9 bases, with 12 bases between. CDR3 length: 12 residues. The CDR3 bases are TGTGCCAGCAGGGAGGGTCGGCGGCCCCAGCATTTT. As protein: CASREGRRPQHF.

The J gene is TRBJ1-2, the V gene TRBV30; D is perhaps TRBD1 (6 bases). Germline CDR1 reads GTSNPN; CDR2 reads SVGIG (reference sequence). The V end lost 0 bases, the J end lost 7 bases, and 18 bases lay between the germline ends. This CDR3 contains 15 residues. The CDR3 bases are TGTGCCTGGAGTGTAGGGGGGCAGGGGAGTCGTGGCTACACCTTC. It translates to CAWSVGGQGSRGYTF.

This clonotype was found once. The V and J genes are TRBV19 and TRBJ1-5, with D possibly matching TRBD1 (5 bases). V shed 3 bases and J shed 9 bases, with 12 bases lying between them. The CDR3 covers 13 residues. Germline V gene lookup returns CDR1 LNHDA and CDR2 SQIVND (reference sequence). Here the CDR3 DNA reads TGTGCCAGTAGTATGGGCGGGGGTACGCCCCAGCATTTT. It yields the protein CASSMGGGTPQHF.

V and J are TRBV5-1 and TRBJ1-2; D is unresolved. V was shortened by 4 bases and J by 2 bases, with 12 bases between the two germline ends. The CDR3 is 14 residues long. Looked up from germline, CDR1 is SGHRS and CDR2 is YFSETQ. The CDR3 spells CASSREGGNYGYTF. In DNA form, the CDR3 reads TGCGCCAGCAGCAGGGAAGGAGGGAACTATGGCTACACCTTC.

The rearrangement links TRBV14 to TRBJ1-1, with D perhaps matching TRBD1 (5 bases). V lost 10 bases to trimming and J lost 2 bases, with 14 bases between them. Germline V gene lookup returns CDR1 SGHDN and CDR2 FVKESK. This CDR3 spans 13 amino acids. The CDR3 nucleotides read TGTGCCACGCGCCTGCAGGGAAACACTGAAGCTTTCTTT. This sequence encodes CATRLQGNTEAFF.

The chain uses TRBV12-3 or TRBV12-4 and TRBJ2-1, with TRBD1 as a possible D gene (6 bases). V dropped 5 bases and J dropped 3 bases, with 17 bases sitting between them. The CDR3 loop spans 16 amino acids. CDR3 nucleotide sequence: TGTGCCAGCAGTGCCCAAAGGGGGAGTGGCTACAATGAGCAGTTCTTC. Translating gives CASSAQRGSGYNEQFF.

This rearrangement joins TRBV4-2 to TRBJ2-7, with TRBD1 matching over 10 bases. The CDR3 length is 15 residues. Looked up from germline, CDR1 is LGHNA and CDR2 is YNFKEQ. V shed 1 base and J 3 bases; nucleotides not matched to a gene: 3. The CDR3 loop is CASSQGGTGDYEQYF. Written as DNA, the CDR3 is TGTGCCAGCAGCCAAGGAGGGACAGGGGACTACGAGCAGTACTTC.

The chain combines TRBV7-2 with TRBJ2-3; 12 bases are a match to TRBD2. V lost 4 bases to trimming and J lost 1 base; unmatched junction nucleotides: 9. The CDR3 totals 18 residues. Germline-derived CDR1 and CDR2 are SGHTA and FQGNSA. The CDR3 region has the DNA TGTGCCAGCAGCTCAGCGTTACTAGCGGGAGGACGCACAGATACGCAGTATTTT. Translation: CASSSALLAGGRTDTQYF.

The chain links TRBV20-1 to TRBJ1-1; weak D call: TRBD1 (6 bases). The germline CDR1 and CDR2 sequences are DFQATT and SNEGSKA (reference sequence). The length of the CDR3 is 14 residues. V was cut by 4 bases and J by 5 bases, with 17 bases left in between. CDR3 bases: TGCAGTGCTACTCGGGGGCAGGGATGGACTGAAGCTTTCTTT. Translation: CSATRGQGWTEAFF.

The chain combines TRBV5-4 with TRBJ2-1; 9 bases line up with TRBD2. The CDR3 sequence is 16 residues long. Germline lookup yields CDR1 SGHNT and CDR2 YYREEE (reference sequence). With V trimmed by 3 bases and J by 4 bases, 8 bases remained unmatched. In DNA, the CDR3 is TGTGCCAGCAGCTCCCGGGCTAGCGGGACTTACAATGAGCAGTTCTTC. Translating gives CASSSRASGTYNEQFF.

This chain links TRBV5-6 with TRBJ1-2; a weak D match, TRBD1 (6 bases). The V and J ends lost 0 bases and 4 bases respectively, with 10 bases between them. Per the germline V gene, CDR1 is SGHDT and CDR2 is YYEEEE. The CDR3 runs 14 residues. In DNA, the CDR3 is TGTGCCAGCAGCTTGGGACAGGACTTCTATGGCTACACCTTC. The encoded protein is CASSLGQDFYGYTF.

The rearrangement links TRBV29-1 to TRBJ1-1; D is undetermined. The CDR3 contains 12 residues. The V and J ends lost 4 bases and 2 bases respectively, with 8 bases between them. From germline, CDR1 is SQVTM and CDR2 ANQGSEA. The DNA for the CDR3 is TGCAGCGTTGGCGGCTTTAACACTGAAGCTTTCTTT. Protein sequence: CSVGGFNTEAFF.

J is TRBJ2-2 and V is TRBV4-2; no firm D call. With 0 bases removed from V and 1 base from J, the gap between germline ends came to 9 bases. Looked up from germline, CDR1 is LGHNA and CDR2 is YNFKEQ. This CDR3 region has 16 residues. The CDR3 nucleotides are TGTGCCAGCAGCCAAGAGGTAGCATTGAACACCGGGGAGCTGTTTTTT. Encoded protein: CASSQEVALNTGELFF.

The V call is TRBV3-1, the J call TRBJ1-3; no reliable D call. V lost 4 bases and J 4 bases, leaving 14 bases between the germline ends. CDR1 LGHDT and CDR2 YNNKEL come from the germline V gene (reference sequence). The CDR3 covers 15 residues. CDR3 in amino acids: CASSRSDLTGNTIYF. The DNA for the CDR3 is TGTGCCAGCAGCCGATCGGACCTAACGGGAAACACCATATATTTT.

V and J are TRBV9 and TRBJ2-2; D gene uncertain. The CDR3 is made up of 14 amino acids. Germline CDR1 is SGDLS and CDR2 is YYNGEE. The V end was cut by 4 bases, the J end by 6 bases, with 13 bases between. The CDR3 here is CASSPIWDSGELFF. The CDR3 nucleotides read TGTGCCAGCAGCCCTATATGGGATTCCGGGGAGCTGTTTTTT.

This clonotype was seen a handful of times. The chain couples TRBV29-1 to TRBJ2-1; 7 positions match TRBD2. The CDR3 is made up of 14 amino acids. After removal of 4 bases from V and 0 bases from J, the junction contained 3 bases not matched to a gene. Germline V gives CDR1 SQVTM, CDR2 ANQGSEA. The CDR3 sequence: CSVAASGSYNEQFF. CDR3 in DNA: TGCAGCGTTGCGGCTAGCGGCTCCTACAATGAGCAGTTCTTC.

The chain employs TRBV7-8 and TRBJ2-1; D ambiguous. V dropped 1 base and J dropped 4 bases, with 14 bases sitting between them. CDR1 and CDR2 from the germline V gene are SGHVS and FQNEAQ. This CDR3 spans 16 amino acids. DNA for the CDR3: TGTGCCAGCAGCTTAGTCGGGCGGAGTGGTTACAATGAGCAGTTCTTC. Its protein product is CASSLVGRSGYNEQFF.

This clonotype was found a few times. The chain employs TRBV11-1 and TRBJ1-1; D not resolved. The CDR3 runs 12 residues. Germline CDR1 reads SGHAT; CDR2 reads FQDESV (reference sequence). With 2 bases removed from V and 7 bases from J, the gap between germline ends came to 8 bases. The CDR3 sequence: CASSLYEGEAFF. In DNA, the CDR3 is TGTGCCAGCAGCTTATATGAGGGTGAAGCTTTCTTT.

This clonotype was seen just once. This chain joins TRBV7-3 and TRBJ2-3; the D is unclear. This CDR3 is 13 amino acids long. Germline CDR1 reads SGHTA; CDR2 reads FQGTGA. V was trimmed by 1 base and J by 0 bases, leaving 2 bases between them. The CDR3 sequence is CASSLKSTDTQYF. In nucleotides, the CDR3 is TGTGCCAGCAGCTTAAAAAGCACAGATACGCAGTATTTT.

In nucleotides, the CDR3 is TGCAGCGTTGAGGGTGGGCGAGGGACAGCGAGAGGCGAGCAGTACTTC. This translates into CSVEGGRGTARGEQYF. This chain connects TRBV29-1 to TRBJ2-7, with 7 bases identical to TRBD1. With 3 bases clipped from V and 6 bases from J, the junction kept 17 bases outside the gene matches. The CDR3 has 16 residues. The germline V gene has CDR1 SQVTM and CDR2 ANQGSEA.

The genes are TRBV19 and TRBJ1-3, with 7 nucleotides matching TRBD1. In germline, CDR1 is LNHDA, CDR2 SQIVND (reference sequence). The CDR3 contains 14 residues. The V and J ends lost 9 bases and 0 bases, in that order; junction bases with no gene match: 5. CDR3 DNA sequence: TGTGCCAGCATGGACAGGAGCTCTGGAAACACCATATATTTT. It translates to CASMDRSSGNTIYF.

V usage is TRBV7-9 and J usage is TRBJ2-1; D gene ambiguous. V lost 5 bases and J lost 7, with 21 bases in between. The CDR3 has 16 amino acids. Germline values: CDR1 SEHNR, CDR2 FQNEAQ (reference sequence). CDR3 amino acids: CASSPGISQADNEQFF. The CDR3 bases are TGTGCCAGCAGCCCGGGTATCTCCCAGGCGGATAATGAGCAGTTCTTC.

The chain carries TRBV25-1 and TRBJ2-7, with 11 bases matching TRBD1. Germline CDR1 is MGHDK and CDR2 is SYGVNS. Losses at the gene ends were 1 base for V and 3 bases for J; bases not matched to a gene: 2. The CDR3 loop spans 15 amino acids. The CDR3 DNA follows: TGTGCCAGCAGTGAATTGGGGACAGGGGGCTACGAGCAGTACTTC. Translation: CASSELGTGGYEQYF.